One sample yielded the 2 T cell receptor beta chains listed below, sequenced in a study of cytomegalovirus exposure and HLA in healthy donors. The study ran its PCR with 60 Vbeta and 13 Jbeta primers. Some clones are missing from TCRdb's copy, which holds only in-frame ones; the method was immunoSEQ multiplex PCR. This sample has about 160,000 clones, with about 77% found just once. The sample taken for sequencing was PBMCs. The receptor set was obtained from a woman aged 45-60 years in good health and CMV-seronegative.

This sequence joins TRBV19 and TRBJ1-1; 10 nucleotides agree with TRBD1. CDR1 LNHDA and CDR2 SQIVND come from the germline V gene (reference sequence). The CDR3 has 13 amino acids. Germline trimming cut 5 bases from V and 7 bases from J; bases unmatched to any gene: 4. The chain's CDR3 is CASSDRGRIEAFF. The CDR3 DNA is TGTGCCAGTAGTGACAGGGGGCGAATTGAAGCTTTCTTT.

The chain joins TRBV19 to TRBJ2-2; maybe TRBD1 (5 bases). The CDR3 runs 15 residues. V was cut by 5 bases and J by 1 base, with 11 bases left in between. Germline V gene sequence: CDR1 LNHDA, CDR2 SQIVND (reference sequence). The CDR3 loop is CASSRLDKNTGELFF. CDR3 sequence (DNA): TGTGCCAGTAGTCGGTTGGACAAGAACACCGGGGAGCTGTTTTTT. The full variable domain, its missing parts supplied by reference TRBV19 and TRBJ2-2, is DGGITQSPKYLFRKEGQNVTLSCEQNLNHDAMYWYRQDPGQGLRLIYYSQIVNDFQKGDIAEGYSVSREKKESFPLTVTSAQKNPTAFYLCASSRLDKNTGELFFGEGSRLTVL.